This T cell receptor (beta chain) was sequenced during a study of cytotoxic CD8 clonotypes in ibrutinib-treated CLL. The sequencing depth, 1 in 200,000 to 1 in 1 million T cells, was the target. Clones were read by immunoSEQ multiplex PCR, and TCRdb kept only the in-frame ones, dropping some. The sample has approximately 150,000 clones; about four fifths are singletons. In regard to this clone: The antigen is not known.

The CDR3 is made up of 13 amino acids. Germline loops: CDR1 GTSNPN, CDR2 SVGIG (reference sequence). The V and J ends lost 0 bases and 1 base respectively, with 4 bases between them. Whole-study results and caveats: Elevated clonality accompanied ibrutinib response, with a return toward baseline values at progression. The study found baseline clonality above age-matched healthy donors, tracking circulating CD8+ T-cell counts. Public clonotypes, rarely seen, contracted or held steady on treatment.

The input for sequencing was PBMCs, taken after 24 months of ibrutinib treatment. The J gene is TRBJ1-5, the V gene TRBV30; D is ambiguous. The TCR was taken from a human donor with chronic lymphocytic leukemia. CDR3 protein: CAWSVLSNQPQHF. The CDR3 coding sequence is TGTGCCTGGAGTGTACTCAGCAATCAGCCCCAGCATTTT. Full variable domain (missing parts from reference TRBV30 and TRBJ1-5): SQTIHQWPATLVQPVGSPLSLECTVEGTSNPNLYWYRQAAGRGLQLLFYSVGIGQISSEVPQNLSASRPQDRQFILSSKKLLLSDSGFYLCAWSVLSNQPQHFGDGTRLSIL.